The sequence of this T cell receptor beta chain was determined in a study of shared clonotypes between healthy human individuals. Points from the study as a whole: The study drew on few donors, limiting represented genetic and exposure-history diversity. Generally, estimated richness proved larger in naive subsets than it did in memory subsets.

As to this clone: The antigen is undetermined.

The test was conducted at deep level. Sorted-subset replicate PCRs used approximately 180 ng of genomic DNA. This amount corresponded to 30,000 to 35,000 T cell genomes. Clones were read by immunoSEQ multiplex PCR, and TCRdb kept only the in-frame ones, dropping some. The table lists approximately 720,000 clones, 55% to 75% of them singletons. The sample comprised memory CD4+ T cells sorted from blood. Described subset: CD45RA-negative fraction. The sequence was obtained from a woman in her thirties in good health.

The CDR3 loop reads CAWSTGDRDEQYF. CDR3 bases: TGTGCCTGGAGTACAGGGGATAGGGACGAGCAGTACTTC. This chain connects TRBV30 to TRBJ2-7; 7 bases match TRBD1. V trimming: 2 bases; J trimming: 5 bases; junction bases outside the gene matches: 6. The CDR3 sequence is 13 residues long. The germline V gene encodes CDR1 GTSNPN and CDR2 SVGIG (reference sequence).